This TCR beta chain originates from a study of T cell clonotyping in hematopoietic cell transplantation. Study background: Pretransplant recipient samples were taken after cytoreduction.

This CDR3 region has 13 residues. CDR1 LNHDA and CDR2 SQIVND come from the germline V gene (reference sequence). After removal of 6 bases from V and 1 base from J, the junction contained 2 bases not matched to a gene. Regarding the study as a whole: Pathologically expanded recipient clonotypes increased progressively from day 30 to day 180 as diversity fell. At the given depth, recipient repertoires were over 97% de novo clonotypes.

This clone turned up a few times. Its antigen is currently unknown. The assay was immunoSEQ multiplex PCR, and TCRdb's table has in-frame clones only and misses some. The sample lists 45,000 or so clones, around 80% occurring once. Documented time point: recipient sample about 28 days before transplant, after cytoreduction. Recipients were bled about 28 days pretransplant and at posttransplant days 30, 100, 180. The gene calls are TRBV19 and TRBJ1-1; 7 bases match TRBD1. The sequence was collected from a man aged 55-75 years with myelodysplastic syndrome. Some clones in this sample may be carry-over from other donors' samples. The sequencing used peripheral blood mononuclear cells, collected before stem cell transplant. The CDR3 region is CASRRDRNTEAFF. DNA of the CDR3: TGTGCCAGTAGGAGGGACAGGAACACTGAAGCTTTCTTT.